This is a list of T cell receptor beta chains from one sample in a study of cytomegalovirus exposure and HLA in healthy donors. Clones were sequenced by immunoSEQ multiplex PCR, and TCRdb holds only the in-frame ones, with some missing. The table shows over 150,000 clones, with 82% occurring only once. The specimen was PBMCs. The source of these receptors is a boy aged 2 to 10 in good health and CMV-seronegative. Each CDR3 is given with its conserved first and last residue. Each record gives: clone size, J gene, V gene, D gene, CDR3 protein, CDR3 DNA. A D gene is named only where the DNA matches it firmly. For some rows the clone size is stated as once, few or many, or as a class when expanded; others skip it.

clone size: NA
J gene: TRBJ1-2
V gene: TRBV2
D gene: TRBD1
CDR3 protein: CASSEGTWAGGTGYTF
CDR3 DNA: TGTGCCAGCAGTGAGGGGACTTGGGCAGGGGGGACTGGCTACACCTTC

clone size: NA
J gene: TRBJ1-2
V gene: TRBV5-6
D gene: NA
CDR3 protein: CASSLSTVPRGYTF
CDR3 DNA: TGTGCCAGCAGCTTGTCCACGGTACCCCGTGGCTACACCTTC

clone size: once
J gene: TRBJ2-2
V gene: TRBV6-5
D gene: NA
CDR3 protein: CASSYRAGTGELFF
CDR3 DNA: TGTGCCAGCAGTTACAGGGCGGGCACCGGGGAGCTGTTTTTT

clone size: NA
J gene: TRBJ2-1
V gene: TRBV4-1
D gene: NA
CDR3 protein: CASSQDPTGHNEQFF
CDR3 DNA: TGCGCCAGCAGCCAAGATCCGACTGGTCACAATGAGCAGTTCTTC

clone size: NA
J gene: TRBJ1-1
V gene: TRBV6-5
D gene: NA
CDR3 protein: CASSYTPTNTEAFF
CDR3 DNA: TGTGCCAGCAGTTATACCCCTACGAACACTGAAGCTTTCTTT

clone size: once
J gene: TRBJ1-2
V gene: TRBV6-5
D gene: NA
CDR3 protein: CASSYKGPYGYTF
CDR3 DNA: TGTGCCAGCAGTTACAAGGGGCCCTATGGCTACACCTTC

clone size: once
J gene: TRBJ1-3
V gene: TRBV2
D gene: NA
CDR3 protein: CASRLHSGNTIYF
CDR3 DNA: TGTGCCAGCAGACTGCACTCTGGAAACACCATATATTTT

clone size: NA
J gene: TRBJ2-3
V gene: TRBV7-9
D gene: TRBD2
CDR3 protein: CASSFGTSGAPADTQYF
CDR3 DNA: TGTGCCAGCAGCTTCGGGACTAGCGGGGCGCCGGCAGATACGCAGTATTTT

clone size: NA
J gene: TRBJ1-6
V gene: TRBV18
D gene: TRBD1
CDR3 protein: CASSPDRARGSPLHF
CDR3 DNA: TGTGCCAGCTCACCCGACAGGGCTCGTGGGTCACCCCTCCACTTT

clone size: few
J gene: TRBJ1-4
V gene: TRBV4-3
D gene: NA
CDR3 protein: CASSQGAGADEKLFF
CDR3 DNA: TGCGCCAGCAGCCAAGGGGCAGGGGCCGATGAAAAACTGTTTTTT

clone size: once
J gene: TRBJ2-5
V gene: TRBV29-1
D gene: TRBD2
CDR3 protein: CSVDPSGGGLETQYF
CDR3 DNA: TGCAGCGTTGATCCCTCCGGGGGAGGGCTAGAGACCCAGTACTTC

clone size: once
J gene: TRBJ2-1
V gene: TRBV7-6
D gene: TRBD2
CDR3 protein: CASSSQGPSGGAVNEQFF
CDR3 DNA: TGTGCCAGCAGCTCCCAGGGACCTAGCGGGGGGGCAGTCAATGAGCAGTTCTTC

clone size: NA
J gene: TRBJ2-7
V gene: TRBV10-1
D gene: NA
CDR3 protein: CASSRQNYEQYF
CDR3 DNA: TGCGCCAGCAGTAGACAAAACTACGAGCAGTACTTC

clone size: NA
J gene: TRBJ2-2
V gene: TRBV2
D gene: NA
CDR3 protein: CASSGYGRANTGELFF
CDR3 DNA: TGTGCCAGCAGTGGGTACGGTAGAGCGAACACCGGGGAGCTGTTTTTT

clone size: NA
J gene: TRBJ2-3
V gene: TRBV5-1
D gene: NA
CDR3 protein: CASSLAGGRPDTQYF
CDR3 DNA: TGCGCCAGCAGCTTGGCGGGGGGCCGTCCAGATACGCAGTATTTT

clone size: NA
J gene: TRBJ1-1
V gene: TRBV18
D gene: NA
CDR3 protein: CASSQGDTGITEAFF
CDR3 DNA: TGTGCCAGCTCACAGGGAGACACCGGGATCACTGAAGCTTTCTTT

clone size: NA
J gene: TRBJ1-1
V gene: TRBV5-1
D gene: TRBD1
CDR3 protein: CASSLRTGGNTEAFF
CDR3 DNA: TGCGCCAGCAGCTTGCGGACAGGGGGGAACACTGAAGCTTTCTTT

clone size: NA
J gene: TRBJ1-6
V gene: TRBV6-1
D gene: TRBD1
CDR3 protein: CASVRSGTGYSPLHF
CDR3 DNA: TGTGCCAGCGTCCGTTCCGGGACAGGGTATTCACCCCTCCACTTT

clone size: once
J gene: TRBJ1-2
V gene: TRBV6-1
D gene: NA
CDR3 protein: CASSEGGPYGYTF
CDR3 DNA: TGTGCCAGCAGTGAAGGTGGCCCCTATGGCTACACCTTC

clone size: NA
J gene: TRBJ2-2
V gene: TRBV19
D gene: NA
CDR3 protein: CASSIEDFRGELFF
CDR3 DNA: TGTGCCAGTAGTATAGAGGACTTTCGCGGGGAGCTGTTTTTT

clone size: NA
J gene: TRBJ1-3
V gene: TRBV19
D gene: NA
CDR3 protein: CASSSRDTSSGNTIYF
CDR3 DNA: TGTGCCAGTAGTAGCCGGGACACCAGCTCTGGAAACACCATATATTTT

clone size: NA
J gene: TRBJ1-2
V gene: TRBV7-3
D gene: TRBD1
CDR3 protein: CASSYTPGQQNGYTF
CDR3 DNA: TGTGCCAGCAGCTACACCCCGGGACAGCAGAATGGCTACACCTTC

clone size: once
J gene: TRBJ2-3
V gene: TRBV9
D gene: NA
CDR3 protein: CASSVGLAVYTDTQYF
CDR3 DNA: TGTGCCAGCAGCGTAGGCTTAGCAGTATACACAGATACGCAGTATTTT

clone size: NA
J gene: TRBJ2-3
V gene: TRBV5-6
D gene: NA
CDR3 protein: CASSPTLPTDTQYF
CDR3 DNA: TGTGCCAGCAGCCCGACTTTACCCACAGATACGCAGTATTTT

clone size: NA
J gene: TRBJ2-2
V gene: TRBV19
D gene: NA
CDR3 protein: CASSSIRPSAGKLFF
CDR3 DNA: TGTGCCAGTAGCTCGATAAGACCTAGCGCCGGGAAGCTGTTTTTT

clone size: NA
J gene: TRBJ1-2
V gene: TRBV7-3
D gene: NA
CDR3 protein: CASSLGPGDGYTF
CDR3 DNA: TGTGCCAGCAGCTTGGGGCCAGGGGATGGCTACACCTTC

clone size: NA
J gene: TRBJ2-3
V gene: TRBV2
D gene: TRBD1
CDR3 protein: CASSRDRGTDTQYF
CDR3 DNA: TGTGCCAGCAGTAGGGACAGGGGAACCGATACGCAGTATTTT

clone size: NA
J gene: TRBJ2-7
V gene: TRBV6-6
D gene: NA
CDR3 protein: CASSLLGGYEQYF
CDR3 DNA: TGTGCCAGCAGTCTGCTGGGAGGCTACGAGCAGTACTTC

clone size: few
J gene: TRBJ1-2
V gene: TRBV5-4
D gene: NA
CDR3 protein: CASSESTGFYGYTF
CDR3 DNA: TGTGCCAGCAGCGAAAGTACAGGGTTCTATGGCTACACCTTC

clone size: NA
J gene: TRBJ1-5
V gene: TRBV5-4
D gene: NA
CDR3 protein: CASSFDRNQPQHF
CDR3 DNA: TGTGCCAGCAGCTTTGACAGGAATCAGCCCCAGCATTTT

clone size: NA
J gene: TRBJ1-6
V gene: TRBV7-2
D gene: NA
CDR3 protein: CASRSPSTFSPLHF
CDR3 DNA: TGTGCCAGCAGATCCCCCTCTACCTTCTCACCCCTCCACTTT

clone size: NA
J gene: TRBJ1-3
V gene: TRBV4-2
D gene: NA
CDR3 protein: CASSQVLSGRENTIYF
CDR3 DNA: TGTGCCAGCAGCCAAGTCCTATCAGGGCGGGAAAACACCATATATTTT

clone size: few
J gene: TRBJ2-1
V gene: TRBV4-1
D gene: TRBD2
CDR3 protein: CASSQDRLRGELINEQFF
CDR3 DNA: TGCGCCAGCAGCCAAGATCGCCTCCGGGGGGAGCTTATCAATGAGCAGTTCTTC

clone size: NA
J gene: TRBJ2-5
V gene: TRBV5-6
D gene: TRBD2
CDR3 protein: CASSLGQGGETQYF
CDR3 DNA: TGTGCCAGCAGCTTGGGCCAGGGAGGGGAGACCCAGTACTTC

clone size: NA
J gene: TRBJ2-1
V gene: TRBV9
D gene: TRBD2
CDR3 protein: CASSAPMAGGYNEQFF
CDR3 DNA: TGTGCCAGCAGCGCACCCATGGCGGGGGGGTACAATGAGCAGTTCTTC

clone size: NA
J gene: TRBJ1-4
V gene: TRBV7-2
D gene: NA
CDR3 protein: CASSPGSGLEKLFF
CDR3 DNA: TGTGCCAGCAGCCCCGGGAGCGGACTTGAAAAACTGTTTTTT

clone size: NA
J gene: TRBJ1-2
V gene: TRBV4-1
D gene: TRBD1
CDR3 protein: CASSQDVNRGLFYGYTF
CDR3 DNA: TGCGCCAGCAGCCAAGATGTGAACAGGGGCTTATTCTATGGCTACACCTTC

clone size: NA
J gene: TRBJ1-6
V gene: TRBV4-1
D gene: TRBD1
CDR3 protein: CASSQVQGAQSPLHF
CDR3 DNA: TGCGCCAGCAGCCAAGTACAGGGGGCTCAGTCACCCCTCCACTTT

clone size: NA
J gene: TRBJ2-5
V gene: TRBV7-2
D gene: NA
CDR3 protein: CASSSGLQETQYF
CDR3 DNA: TGTGCCAGCAGCTCCGGACTCCAAGAGACCCAGTACTTC

clone size: once
J gene: TRBJ2-5
V gene: TRBV27
D gene: NA
CDR3 protein: CASSPPPVQGRWEQETQYF
CDR3 DNA: TGTGCCAGCAGCCCTCCCCCGGTGCAGGGGCGTTGGGAGCAAGAGACCCAGTACTTC

clone size: NA
J gene: TRBJ1-5
V gene: TRBV30
D gene: TRBD1
CDR3 protein: CAWRPRQGLDQPQHF
CDR3 DNA: TGTGCCTGGAGGCCGAGACAGGGTCTGGACCAGCCCCAGCATTTT

clone size: NA
J gene: TRBJ2-1
V gene: TRBV6-6
D gene: TRBD2
CDR3 protein: CASSYSGTSGFNEQFF
CDR3 DNA: TGTGCCAGCAGTTACTCCGGGACTAGCGGATTCAATGAGCAGTTCTTC

clone size: NA
J gene: TRBJ2-2
V gene: TRBV29-1
D gene: NA
CDR3 protein: CSAQTNTGELFF
CDR3 DNA: TGCAGCGCCCAGACGAACACCGGGGAGCTGTTTTTT